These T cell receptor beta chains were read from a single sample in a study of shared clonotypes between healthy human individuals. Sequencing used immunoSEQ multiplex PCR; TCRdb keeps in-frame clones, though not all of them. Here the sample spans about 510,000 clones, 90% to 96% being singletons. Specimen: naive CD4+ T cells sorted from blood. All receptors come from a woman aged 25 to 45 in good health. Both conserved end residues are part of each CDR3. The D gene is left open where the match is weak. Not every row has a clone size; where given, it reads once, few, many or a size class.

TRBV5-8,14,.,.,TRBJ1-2,CASVDRQRDYGYTF,TGTGCCAGCGTTGACAGGCAACGGGACTATGGCTACACCTTC
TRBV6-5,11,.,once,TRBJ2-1,CRRRKFNEQFF,TGCCGTAGAAGAAAATTCAATGAGCAGTTCTTC
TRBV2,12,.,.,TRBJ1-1,CASGSKGTEAFF,TGTGCCAGTGGGTCTAAGGGCACTGAAGCTTTCTTT
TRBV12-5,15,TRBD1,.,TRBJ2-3,CASGLGQGATDTQYF,TGTGCTAGTGGTTTGGGACAGGGGGCTACAGATACGCAGTATTTT
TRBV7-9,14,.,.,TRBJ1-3,CASSLAGAGNTIYF,TGTGCCAGCAGCTTAGCGGGGGCTGGAAACACCATATATTTT
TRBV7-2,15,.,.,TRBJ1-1,CASSLHSGTQAEAFF,TGTGCCAGCAGCTTACACTCCGGGACCCAAGCTGAAGCTTTCTTT
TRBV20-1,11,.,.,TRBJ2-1,CSAGRNNEQFF,TGCAGTGCTGGTAGGAACAATGAGCAGTTCTTC
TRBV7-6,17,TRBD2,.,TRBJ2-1,CASSLVGGLAALQGQFF,TGTGCCAGCAGCTTAGTAGGGGGACTAGCGGCCTTACAGGGGCAGTTCTTC
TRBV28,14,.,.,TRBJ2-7,CASSSKPSSYEQYF,TGTGCCAGCAGTTCCAAACCTAGCTCCTACGAGCAGTACTTC
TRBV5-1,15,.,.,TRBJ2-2,CASSLPYANTGELFF,TGCGCCAGCAGCTTGCCATACGCGAACACCGGGGAGCTGTTTTTT
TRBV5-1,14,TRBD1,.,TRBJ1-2,CASSSSEGAGGYTF,TGCGCCAGCAGCTCCTCAGAGGGGGCCGGAGGCTACACCTTC
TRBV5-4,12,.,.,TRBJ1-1,CASRGGSTEAFF,TGTGCCAGCAGGGGGGGCTCCACTGAAGCTTTCTTT
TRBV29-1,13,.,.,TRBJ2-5,CSVVEAVLETQYF,TGCAGCGTTGTAGAAGCGGTCCTAGAGACCCAGTACTTC
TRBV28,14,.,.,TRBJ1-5,CAALPGMRIQPQHF,TGTGCCGCCCTGCCCGGGATGAGAATTCAGCCCCAGCATTTT
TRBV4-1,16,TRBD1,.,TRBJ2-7,CASSQGTFDRGYEQYF,TGCGCCAGCAGCCAAGGTACCTTCGACAGGGGCTACGAGCAGTACTTC
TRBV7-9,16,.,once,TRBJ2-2,CASSIRDLSNTGELFF,TGTGCCAGCAGCATCCGGGACCTTTCGAACACCGGGGAGCTGTTTTTT
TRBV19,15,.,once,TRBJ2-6,CASSLGRSGANVLTF,TGTGCCAGTAGTCTAGGGCGCTCTGGGGCCAACGTCCTGACTTTC
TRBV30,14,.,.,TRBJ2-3,CAWSASRSTDTQYF,TGTGCCTGGAGTGCCTCCCGTTCCACAGATACGCAGTATTTT
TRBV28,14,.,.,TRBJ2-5,CASSFFLGRETQYF,TGTGCCAGCAGTTTTTTCCTAGGGCGCGAGACCCAGTACTTC
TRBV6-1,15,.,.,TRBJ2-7,CASSETDGASYEQYF,TGTGCCAGCAGTGAAACCGATGGGGCTAGCTACGAGCAGTACTTC
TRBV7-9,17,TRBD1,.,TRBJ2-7,CASSSKWQLTGLGEQYF,TGTGCCAGCAGCTCTAAATGGCAGTTGACAGGGCTTGGAGAGCAGTACTTC
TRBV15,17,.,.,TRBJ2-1,CATSRNKRGSSYNEQFF,TGTGCCACCAGCAGAAACAAAAGGGGGAGCTCCTACAATGAGCAGTTCTTC
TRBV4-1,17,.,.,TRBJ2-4,CASSQDSERRAKNIQYF,TGCGCCAGCAGCCAAGATTCGGAGCGACGGGCCAAAAACATTCAGTACTTC
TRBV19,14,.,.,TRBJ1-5,CASSRLQENQPQHF,TGTGCCAGTAGTAGGTTACAGGAGAATCAGCCCCAGCATTTT
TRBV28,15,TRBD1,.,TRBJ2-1,CASSLRQGTYNEQFF,TGTGCCAGCAGTTTAAGACAGGGAACCTACAATGAGCAGTTCTTC
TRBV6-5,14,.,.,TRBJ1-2,CASSSPGALDGYTF,TGTGCCAGCAGTTCCCCCGGGGCTTTGGATGGCTACACCTTC
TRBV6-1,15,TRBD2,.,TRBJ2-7,CASSNPGLTELEQYF,TGTGCCAGCAGTAACCCGGGACTAACGGAGCTCGAGCAGTACTTC
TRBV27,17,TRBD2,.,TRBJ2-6,CASSTLAGISGANVLTF,TGTGCCAGCAGTACTCTAGCGGGAATCTCTGGGGCCAACGTCCTGACTTTC
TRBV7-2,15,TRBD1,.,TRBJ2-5,CASSTRTGPIIAQYF,TGTGCCAGCAGCACCCGGACAGGGCCCATAATCGCGCAGTACTTC
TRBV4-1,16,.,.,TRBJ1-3,CASSPLGAFSGNTIYF,TGCGCCAGCAGCCCCCTAGGCGCATTCTCTGGAAACACCATATATTTT
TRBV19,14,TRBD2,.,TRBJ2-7,CASRKSLAVYEQYF,TGTGCCAGTAGAAAAAGCCTAGCGGTCTACGAGCAGTACTTC
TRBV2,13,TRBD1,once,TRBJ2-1,CASSRDRGNEQFF,TGTGCCAGCAGTAGGGACAGGGGAAATGAGCAGTTCTTC
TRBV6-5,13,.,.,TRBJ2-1,CASSTSNYNEQFF,TGTGCCAGCAGTACGTCCAACTACAATGAGCAGTTCTTC
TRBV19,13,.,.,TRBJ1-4,CASSMNYQEKLFF,TGTGCCAGTAGTATGAATTACCAAGAAAAACTGTTTTTT
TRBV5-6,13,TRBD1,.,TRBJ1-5,CASSWDSTQPQHF,TGTGCCAGCAGTTGGGACAGTACTCAGCCCCAGCATTTT
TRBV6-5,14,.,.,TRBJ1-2,CATIKGGLERGYTF,TGTGCCACCATCAAGGGGGGCCTCGAGAGGGGCTACACCTTC